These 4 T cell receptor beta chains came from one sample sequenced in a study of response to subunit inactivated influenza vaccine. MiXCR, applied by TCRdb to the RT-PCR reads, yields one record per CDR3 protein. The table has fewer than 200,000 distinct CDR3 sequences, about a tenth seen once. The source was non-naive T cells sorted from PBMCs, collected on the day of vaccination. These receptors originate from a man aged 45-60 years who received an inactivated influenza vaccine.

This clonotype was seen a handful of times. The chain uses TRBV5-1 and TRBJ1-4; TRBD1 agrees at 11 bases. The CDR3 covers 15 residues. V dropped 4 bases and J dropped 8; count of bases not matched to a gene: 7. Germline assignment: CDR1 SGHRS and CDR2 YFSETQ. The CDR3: CASSPGGTGGEKLFF. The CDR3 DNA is TGCGCCAGCAGCCCGGGCGGGACAGGGGGAGAAAAACTGTTTTTT.

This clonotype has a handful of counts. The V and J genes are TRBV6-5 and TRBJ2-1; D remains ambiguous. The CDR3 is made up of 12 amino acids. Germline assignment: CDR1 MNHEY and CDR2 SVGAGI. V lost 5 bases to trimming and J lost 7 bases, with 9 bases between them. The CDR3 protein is CASSAAGNEQFF. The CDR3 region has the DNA TGTGCCAGCAGTGCGGCCGGTAATGAGCAGTTCTTC.

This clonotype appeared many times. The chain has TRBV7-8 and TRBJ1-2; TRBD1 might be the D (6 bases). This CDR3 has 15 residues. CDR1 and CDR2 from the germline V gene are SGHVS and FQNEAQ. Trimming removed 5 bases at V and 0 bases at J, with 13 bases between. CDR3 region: CASSPSAGANYGYTF. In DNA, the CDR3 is TGTGCCAGCAGCCCATCGGCAGGGGCTAACTATGGCTACACCTTC.

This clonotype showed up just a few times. CDR3 residues: CASSNPGLAGYSGKNIQYF. The CDR3 bases are TGTGCCAGCAGTAACCCAGGACTAGCGGGATACTCTGGCAAAAACATTCAGTACTTC. The chain links TRBV6-4 to TRBJ2-4, with TRBD2 identical over 12 bases. The CDR3 loop spans 19 amino acids. Per germline, CDR1 MRHNA and CDR2 SNTAGT. V shed 5 bases and J 3 bases; nucleotides not matched to a gene: 14.